A selection of T cell receptor beta chains follows, all from one sample in a study of shared clonotypes between healthy human individuals. Libraries were prepared by immunoSEQ multiplex PCR; TCRdb keeps only in-frame clonotypes and omits some of them. Of nearly 500,000 clones in the sample, about three quarters were seen once. The sequenced material came from PBMCs. The receptors stem from a woman aged 40 to 50 in good health. Some clones in this sample may be carry-over from other donors' samples. Both conserved end residues are part of each CDR3. The order of the fields is V gene, CDR3 length, J gene, CDR3 protein.

TRBV7-8	13	TRBJ2-3	CASSLVAGRTEYF
TRBV5-6	18	TRBJ1-2	CASSLVYRGTGLNYGYTF
TRBV25-1	14	TRBJ2-5	CASSEWVDKETQYF
TRBV11-2	15	TRBJ2-7	CASSLVRTGTYEQYF
TRBV11-2	16	TRBJ2-7	CASSLVLREGSYEQYF
TRBV7-8	15	TRBJ2-2	CASTRLGQKNGELFF
TRBV7-9	15	TRBJ2-6	CASSLGLSGANVLTF
TRBV5-1	15	TRBJ2-5	CASSGRDSSRETQYF
TRBV6-6	14	TRBJ1-2	CASSYGSGLWGYTF
TRBV6-5	11	TRBJ1-1	CASNTDRETFF
TRBV6-1	17	TRBJ2-7	CASSDLGAKGSTYEQYF
TRBV18	15	TRBJ2-7	CASSPPTSGSYEQYF
TRBV4-2	12	TRBJ1-2	CASSREHYGYTF
TRBV27	11	TRBJ2-5	CASSIMETQYF
TRBV6-6	11	TRBJ2-7	CASSYTYEQYF
TRBV27	16	TRBJ2-3	CASSYRTSSSTDTQYF
TRBV5-1	19	TRBJ2-6	CASEISPDRGLSGANVLTF
TRBV6-6	15	TRBJ2-7	CASSYPTAGDYEQYF
TRBV7-2	16	TRBJ1-5	CASSLVLGGNNQPQHF
TRBV19	16	TRBJ2-3	CASSTVAGARTDTQYF
TRBV5-4	14	TRBJ2-5	CASSLGGFGETQYF
TRBV4-1	17	TRBJ1-1	CASSQGATGITNTEAFF
TRBV19	13	TRBJ1-1	CASSVTGWAEAFF
TRBV4-1	16	TRBJ2-3	CASSQISGPSTDTQYF
TRBV14	13	TRBJ2-5	CASSQNQRETQYF
TRBV5-1	16	TRBJ1-3	CASSPTGGNSGNTIYF
TRBV6-1	15	TRBJ2-7	CASSEASLAAYEQYF
TRBV19	15	.	CASSILAGVRYEQYF
TRBV29-1	16	TRBJ2-7	CSAHGTQGDRDYEQYF